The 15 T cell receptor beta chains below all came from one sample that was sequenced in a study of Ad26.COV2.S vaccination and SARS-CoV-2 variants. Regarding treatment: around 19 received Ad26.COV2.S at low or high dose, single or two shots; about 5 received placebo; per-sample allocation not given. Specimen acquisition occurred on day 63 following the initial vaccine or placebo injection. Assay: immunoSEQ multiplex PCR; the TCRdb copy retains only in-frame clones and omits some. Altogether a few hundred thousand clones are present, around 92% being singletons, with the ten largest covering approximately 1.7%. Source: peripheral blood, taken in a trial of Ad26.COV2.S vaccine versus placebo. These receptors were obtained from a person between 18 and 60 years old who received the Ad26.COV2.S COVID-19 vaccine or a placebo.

The CDR3 DNA is TGCGCCAGCAGCTTGGCCCAGGGGGCCCACGAGCAGTACTTC. The encoded protein is CASSLAQGAHEQYF. The J gene is TRBJ2-7, the V gene TRBV5-1, with 8 bases that match TRBD1. After removal of 0 bases from V and 5 bases from J, the junction contained 4 bases not matched to a gene. The germline V gene has CDR1 SGHRS and CDR2 YFSETQ. The CDR3 consists of 14 residues.

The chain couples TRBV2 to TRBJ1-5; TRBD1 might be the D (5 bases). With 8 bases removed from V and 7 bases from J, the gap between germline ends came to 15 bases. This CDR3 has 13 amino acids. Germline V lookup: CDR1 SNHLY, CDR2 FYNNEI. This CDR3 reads CASSGGGRQPQHF. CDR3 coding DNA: TGTGCCAGCTCCGGGGGGGGGAGGCAGCCCCAGCATTTT.

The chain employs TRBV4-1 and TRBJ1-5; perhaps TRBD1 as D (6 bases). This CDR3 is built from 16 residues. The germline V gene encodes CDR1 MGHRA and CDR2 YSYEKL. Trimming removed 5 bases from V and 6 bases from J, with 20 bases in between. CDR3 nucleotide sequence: TGCGCCAGCAGCAGAACCTCAGGGGTGGTGGTTCAGCCCCAGCATTTT. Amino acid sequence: CASSRTSGVVVQPQHF.

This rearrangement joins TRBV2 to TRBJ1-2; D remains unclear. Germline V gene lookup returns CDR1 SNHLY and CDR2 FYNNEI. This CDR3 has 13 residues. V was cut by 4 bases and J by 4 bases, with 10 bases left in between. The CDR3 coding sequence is TGTGCCAGCAGTGGGACCCTTCGCTATGGCTACACCTTC. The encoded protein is CASSGTLRYGYTF.

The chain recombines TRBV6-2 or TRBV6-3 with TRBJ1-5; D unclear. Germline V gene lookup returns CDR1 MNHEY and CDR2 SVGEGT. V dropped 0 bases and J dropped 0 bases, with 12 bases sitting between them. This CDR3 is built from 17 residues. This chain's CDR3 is CASSYSAGWDSNQPQHF. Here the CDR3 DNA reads TGTGCCAGCAGTTACTCGGCAGGTTGGGATAGCAATCAGCCCCAGCATTTT.

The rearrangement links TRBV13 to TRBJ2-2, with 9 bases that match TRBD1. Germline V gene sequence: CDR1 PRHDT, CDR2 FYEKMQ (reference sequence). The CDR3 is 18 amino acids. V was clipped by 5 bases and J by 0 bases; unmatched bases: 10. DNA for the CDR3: TGTGCCAGCAGCCCAAGGCGGACAGGGGATCCGAACACCGGGGAGCTGTTTTTT. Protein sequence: CASSPRRTGDPNTGELFF.

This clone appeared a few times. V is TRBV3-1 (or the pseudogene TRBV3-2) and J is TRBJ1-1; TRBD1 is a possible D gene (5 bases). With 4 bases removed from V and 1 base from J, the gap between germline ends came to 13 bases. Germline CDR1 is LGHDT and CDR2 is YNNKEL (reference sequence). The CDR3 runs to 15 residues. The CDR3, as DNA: TGTGCCAGCAGCCCATCGGGACTCAGGAACACTGAAGCTTTCTTT. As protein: CASSPSGLRNTEAFF.

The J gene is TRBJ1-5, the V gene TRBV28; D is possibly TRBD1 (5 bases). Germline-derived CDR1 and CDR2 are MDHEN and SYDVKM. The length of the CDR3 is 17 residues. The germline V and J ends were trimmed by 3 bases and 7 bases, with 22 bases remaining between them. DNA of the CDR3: TGTGCCAGCAGTTTGTGGAGGGGCACGTTGAGGCGCCAGCCCCAGCATTTT. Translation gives CASSLWRGTLRRQPQHF.

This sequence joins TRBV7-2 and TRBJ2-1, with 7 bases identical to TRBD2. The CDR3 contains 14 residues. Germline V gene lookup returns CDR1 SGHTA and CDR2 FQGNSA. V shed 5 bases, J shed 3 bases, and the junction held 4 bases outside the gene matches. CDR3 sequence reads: CASSGKRGYNEQFF. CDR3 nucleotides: TGTGCCAGCAGCGGTAAGCGGGGCTACAATGAGCAGTTCTTC.

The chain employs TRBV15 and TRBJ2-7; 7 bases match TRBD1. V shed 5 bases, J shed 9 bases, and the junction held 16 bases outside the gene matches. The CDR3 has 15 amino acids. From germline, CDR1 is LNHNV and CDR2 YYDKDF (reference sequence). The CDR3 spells CATSSTAGGLRGQYF. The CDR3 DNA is TGTGCCACCAGCTCAACAGCAGGGGGTTTAAGGGGGCAGTACTTC.

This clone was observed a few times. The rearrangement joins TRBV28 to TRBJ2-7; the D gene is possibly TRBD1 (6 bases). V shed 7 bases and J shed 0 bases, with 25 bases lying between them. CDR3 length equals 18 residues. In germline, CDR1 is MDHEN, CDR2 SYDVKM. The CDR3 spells CASIQGSALGIRSYEQYF. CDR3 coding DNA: TGTGCCAGCATACAGGGATCCGCTTTGGGGATCCGCTCCTACGAGCAGTACTTC. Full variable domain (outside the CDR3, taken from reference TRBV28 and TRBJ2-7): DVKVTQSSRYLVKRTGEKVFLECVQDMDHENMFWYRQDPGLGLRLIYFSYDVKMKEKGDIPEGYSVSREKKERFSLILESASTNQTSMYLCASIQGSALGIRSYEQYFGPGTRLTVT.

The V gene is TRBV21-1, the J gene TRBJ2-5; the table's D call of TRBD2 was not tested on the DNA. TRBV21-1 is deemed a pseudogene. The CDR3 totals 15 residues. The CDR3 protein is CASSKASGNQETQYF. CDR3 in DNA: TGTGCCAGCAGCAAGGCTAGCGGGAACCAAGAGACCCAGTACTTC.

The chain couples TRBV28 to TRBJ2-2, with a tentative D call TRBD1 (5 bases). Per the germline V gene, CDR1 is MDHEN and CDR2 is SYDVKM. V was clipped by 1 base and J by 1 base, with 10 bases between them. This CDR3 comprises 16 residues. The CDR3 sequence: CASSLYGQGNTGELFF. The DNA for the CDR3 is TGTGCCAGCAGTTTATACGGGCAGGGGAACACCGGGGAGCTGTTTTTT.

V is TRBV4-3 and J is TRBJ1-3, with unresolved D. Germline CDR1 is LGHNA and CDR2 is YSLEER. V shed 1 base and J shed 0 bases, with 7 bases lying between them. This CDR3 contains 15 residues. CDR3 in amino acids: CASSQGAISGNTIYF. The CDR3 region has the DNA TGCGCCAGCAGCCAAGGTGCCATCTCTGGAAACACCATATATTTT.

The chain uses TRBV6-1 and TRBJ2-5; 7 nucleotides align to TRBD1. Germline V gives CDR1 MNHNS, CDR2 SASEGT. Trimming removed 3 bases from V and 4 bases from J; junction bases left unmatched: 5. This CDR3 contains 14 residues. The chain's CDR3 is CASSDAGGVETQYF. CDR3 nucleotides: TGTGCCAGCAGTGACGCAGGGGGAGTAGAGACCCAGTACTTC.